This T cell receptor beta chain originates from a study of early T cells in non-severe SARS-CoV-2 infection. In the study overall: From unsorted whole blood, bulk RNA was sequenced, and the chains remained unpaired. The study's findings and limits: Anti-spike CD8 responses were favored in VDJdb matching, and private and CD4 specificities were missed.

This clonotype showed up many times. Its specificity is not known. Attachment of unique molecular identifiers to individual cDNA molecules was performed. Each CDR3 protein is one row after TCRdb ran MiXCR on the 5' RACE reads. The sample includes 50,000 to 60,000 distinct CDR3 sequences, about 9.4% of them seen just once. Germline V lookup: CDR1 DFQATT, CDR2 SNEGSKA (reference sequence). This CDR3 comprises 15 residues. V shed 0 bases and J 5 bases; nucleotides not matched to a gene: 7. The chain links TRBV20-1 to TRBJ2-3; 8 nucleotides match TRBD2. Sequenced input: whole blood. This clonotype was sampled from an adult who was a healthcare worker with PCR-confirmed SARS-CoV-2 infection or an uninfected control (not recorded which). The CDR3 DNA follows: TGCAGTGCTAGAGATCCCGGGAGGGCGGAAGATACGCAGTATTTT. Protein sequence: CSARDPGRAEDTQYF.